This T cell receptor (beta chain) was recovered during a study of shared clonotypes between healthy human individuals. As regards this clone: Its antigen is undetermined.

The study, taken as a whole, reports: Donor clonotype sharing was expected to depend on sequencing depth. Generally, naive subsets came out with larger estimated richness than memory subsets.

CD45RO-negative CD8 cells positively selected for CCR7 made up the naive population, which excluded terminally differentiated effector memory CD45RA+ cells. Over several immunoSEQ plates, each subset's genomic DNA was distributed in even portions. Assay used: immunoSEQ multiplex PCR; TCRdb lists only in-frame clones, some missing. The sample consists of about 2.1 million clones, just over 90% of them appearing once. The TCR was taken from a man between 18 and 29 years old in good health. Some clones in this sample may be carry-over from other donors' samples. Material: naive CD8+ T cells from PBMCs.

CDR3 loop: CASRLRLAGYTDTQYF. Here the CDR3 DNA reads TGCGCCAGCAGGCTAAGACTAGCGGGGTACACAGATACGCAGTATTTT. This rearrangement joins TRBV10-2 to TRBJ2-3, with 11 bases lining up with TRBD2. Looked up from germline, CDR1 is WSHSY and CDR2 is SAAADI. V lost 6 bases, J lost 2 bases, and 7 bases stayed unmatched. CDR3 length: 16 amino acids.